This TCR beta chain was obtained from a study of OX40 agonist ivuxolimab in advanced cancers. Study as a whole: In this cohort, patients received ivuxolimab, an agonistic anti-OX40 (CD134) antibody. While on treatment, patients had intravenous ivuxolimab at 0.01 to 10 mg/kg every 2 weeks. Cohort: roughly 80% men, mean age approximately 60, aged about 20 to 79. Dose-escalation patients had hepatocellular carcinoma, melanoma, renal cell or head and neck cancer.

Trimming removed 6 bases from V and 7 bases from J, with 10 bases in between. The CDR3 length is 11 residues. Germline V gene data show CDR1 as MNHEY and CDR2 as SVGAGI. Method: immunoSEQ multiplex PCR; TCRdb's copy keeps in-frame clones and lacks some. The sample holds fewer than 120,000 clones, approximately 90% seen once. The chain couples TRBV6-5 to TRBJ2-7, with D unresolved. Source: CD4+ or CD8+ T cells sorted from blood, taken in a trial of the OX40 agonist ivuxolimab. The source is an adult with an advanced solid tumor such as melanoma, head and neck, liver or kidney cancer. The CDR3 protein is CASSFDWEQYF. As DNA, the CDR3 is TGTGCCAGCAGCTTCGACTGGGAGCAGTACTTC.